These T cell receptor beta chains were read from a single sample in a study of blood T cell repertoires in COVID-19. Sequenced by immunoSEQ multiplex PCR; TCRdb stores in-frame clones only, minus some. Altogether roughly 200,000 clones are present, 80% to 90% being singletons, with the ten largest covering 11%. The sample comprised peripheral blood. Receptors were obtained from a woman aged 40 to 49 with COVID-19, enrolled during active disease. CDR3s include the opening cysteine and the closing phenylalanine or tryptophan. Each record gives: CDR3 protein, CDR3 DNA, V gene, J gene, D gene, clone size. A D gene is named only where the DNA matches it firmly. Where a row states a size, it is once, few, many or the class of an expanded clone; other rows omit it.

CASSRLEPHPTDTQYF	TGTGCCAGCTCCAGACTAGAGCCCCATCCTACAGATACGCAGTATTTT	TRBV12-1	TRBJ2-3	NA	NA
CASRSIQGDQPQHF	TGTGCCAGCAGATCGATTCAGGGGGATCAGCCCCAGCATTTT	TRBV6-5	TRBJ1-5	TRBD1	NA
CASSQPNRDKPEKLFF	TGTGCCAGCAGCCAACCGAACCGGGACAAACCTGAAAAACTGTTTTTT	TRBV3-1/TRBV3-2	TRBJ1-4	NA	NA
CASGTGNTEAFF	TGTGCCAGCGGAACAGGGAACACTGAAGCTTTCTTT	TRBV27	TRBJ1-1	NA	NA
CASSAGTSGIGTSDTQYF	TGTGCCAGCAGCGCCGGGACTAGCGGGATCGGTACCTCAGATACGCAGTATTTT	TRBV9	TRBJ2-3	TRBD2	NA
CASSILQGADTQYF	TGTGCCAGTAGTATTCTGCAGGGCGCAGATACGCAGTATTTT	TRBV19	TRBJ2-3	NA	NA
CASSEDRGNYEQYF	TGTGCCAGCAGCGAAGACAGGGGGAATTACGAGCAGTACTTC	TRBV28	TRBJ2-7	TRBD1	NA
CASSPGGILSDTQYF	TGTGCCAGCAGCCCGGGCGGGATCCTCTCCGATACGCAGTATTTT	TRBV5-4	TRBJ2-3	NA	NA
CSARESGEAFF	TGCAGTGCTAGAGAATCAGGGGAGGCTTTCTTT	TRBV20-1	TRBJ1-1	NA	NA
CASSPGGANYGYTF	TGTGCCAGCAGCCCAGGGGGCGCAAACTATGGCTACACCTTC	TRBV5-6	TRBJ1-2	TRBD1	NA
CASSLGPTVYEQYF	TGCGCCAGCAGCTTGGGCCCGACAGTTTACGAGCAGTACTTC	TRBV5-1	TRBJ2-7	NA	NA
CASSLIAGGYYEQYF	TGCGCCAGCAGCTTAATAGCGGGAGGATATTACGAGCAGTACTTC	TRBV5-1	TRBJ2-7	TRBD2	NA
CSASFSGYQETQYF	TGCAGTGCTAGTTTCTCGGGATACCAAGAGACCCAGTACTTC	TRBV20-1	TRBJ2-5	NA	NA
CAISTDTDTQYF	TGTGCCATCAGCACCGACACGGATACGCAGTATTTT	TRBV10-3	TRBJ2-3	NA	NA
CACASGYEQYF	TGTGCCTGTGCGTCAGGCTACGAGCAGTACTTC	TRBV2	TRBJ2-7	NA	NA
CASSVDGGGRVLTDTQYF	TGTGCCAGCAGCGTAGACGGTGGGGGGAGGGTTCTCACAGATACGCAGTATTTT	TRBV9	TRBJ2-3	TRBD2	NA
CASSSRVDEKLFF	TGTGCCAGCAGCTCGCGGGTGGATGAAAAACTGTTTTTT	TRBV11-2	TRBJ1-4	NA	NA
CASRVDRNTEAFF	TGTGCCAGCAGGGTAGACAGGAACACTGAAGCTTTCTTT	TRBV2	TRBJ1-1	NA	NA
CASMEIQVGYQPQHF	TGTGCCAGCATGGAGATACAGGTGGGGTATCAGCCCCAGCATTTT	TRBV28	TRBJ1-5	NA	NA
CASSPIFSYEQYF	TGTGCCAGCAGTCCTATATTCTCCTACGAGCAGTACTTC	TRBV12-3/TRBV12-4	TRBJ2-7	NA	NA
CASSQDSRDISGNTIYF	TGTGCCAGCAGCCAAGATAGCCGGGACATCTCTGGAAACACCATATATTTT	TRBV3-1/TRBV3-2	TRBJ1-3	NA	once
CASSLGTSESSYNEQFF	TGTGCCAGCAGCTTAGGGACTAGCGAGAGCTCCTACAATGAGCAGTTCTTC	TRBV11-2	TRBJ2-1	TRBD2	NA
CASSIPGTGIYGYTF	TGTGCCAGTAGTATACCCGGGACAGGAATCTATGGCTACACCTTC	TRBV19	TRBJ1-2	TRBD1	NA
CASRPDRDEQFF	TGTGCCAGCAGGCCCGACAGGGATGAGCAGTTCTTC	TRBV28	TRBJ2-1	TRBD1	NA
CAWSRGGTPTTQYF	TGTGCCTGGAGTCGAGGGGGAACCCCCACGACCCAGTACTTC	TRBV30	TRBJ2-5	NA	once
CASSQGASLDEQFF	TGCGCCAGCAGCCAAGGGGCTAGCCTGGATGAGCAGTTCTTC	TRBV4-1	TRBJ2-1	NA	NA
CASSLEGAEAFF	TGTGCCAGCAGCTTAGAGGGGGCAGAAGCTTTCTTT	TRBV7-8	TRBJ1-1	TRBD1	NA
CASSPMGGEAQYF	TGTGCCAGCAGCCCTATGGGGGGGGAAGCCCAGTACTTC	TRBV27	TRBJ2-5	TRBD2	NA
CATSRGTGGFEQFF	TGTGCCACCAGCAGGGGGACAGGGGGCTTTGAGCAGTTCTTC	TRBV15	TRBJ2-1	TRBD1	NA
CASSLVAGGITGELFF	TGTGCCAGCAGCTTAGTAGCGGGGGGGATAACCGGGGAGCTGTTTTTT	TRBV11-2	TRBJ2-2	TRBD2	NA
CASSALLSEAFF	TGTGCCAGTAGTGCCTTGTTGAGTGAAGCTTTCTTT	TRBV19	TRBJ1-1	NA	NA
CASGLAGGRQFQGTQYF	TGTGCTAGTGGTTTGGCGGGGGGGCGGCAGTTCCAGGGGACCCAGTACTTC	TRBV12-5	TRBJ2-5	TRBD2	once
CASSLEGGSPLHF	TGTGCCAGCAGCCTAGAGGGGGGATCACCCCTCCACTTT	TRBV11-2	TRBJ1-6	NA	NA
CASSKGLAGISGANVLTF	TGTGCCAGCAGCAAGGGACTAGCGGGAATCTCTGGGGCCAACGTCCTGACTTTC	TRBV9	TRBJ2-6	TRBD2	NA
CAWSVAGAEQYF	TGTGCCTGGAGTGTAGCGGGGGCCGAGCAGTACTTC	TRBV30	TRBJ2-7	TRBD2	NA
CASSASGSYNEQFF	TGTGCCAGCAGCGCTAGCGGGAGTTACAATGAGCAGTTCTTC	TRBV9	TRBJ2-1	TRBD2	NA
CASSIVREAEAFF	TGTGCCAGTAGTATAGTCAGGGAGGCTGAAGCTTTCTTT	TRBV19	TRBJ1-1	NA	NA
CASSWMAGASSEQYF	TGCGCCAGCAGCTGGATGGCAGGGGCCTCCTCCGAGCAGTACTTC	TRBV5-1	TRBJ2-7	NA	NA
CASRQGASTDTQYF	TGTGCCAGCAGACAGGGTGCGAGCACAGATACGCAGTATTTT	TRBV2	TRBJ2-3	NA	once
CASSREGQLFF	TGTGCCAGCAGCCGGGAGGGGCAGCTGTTTTTT	TRBV7-9	TRBJ2-2	TRBD2	few
CASSEKGTGRREAFF	TGCGCCAGCAGTGAAAAGGGGACAGGTAGGAGGGAAGCTTTCTTT	TRBV10-1	TRBJ1-1	TRBD1	NA
CASSQDGIWGYTF	TGCGCCAGCAGCCAAGACGGGATCTGGGGCTACACCTTC	TRBV4-1	TRBJ1-2	NA	NA
CASSHDRSSYNEQFF	TGTGCCAGCAGCCACGACCGGAGCTCCTACAATGAGCAGTTCTTC	TRBV5-6	TRBJ2-1	NA	NA
CASSNAAGGGTQYF	TGTGCCAGCAGCAACGCCGCGGGCGGGGGGACCCAGTACTTC	TRBV28	TRBJ2-5	TRBD2	NA
CASSSVYEQYF	TGTGCCAGCAGCTCCGTCTACGAGCAGTACTTC	TRBV7-2	TRBJ2-7	NA	NA
CAISERAGGPRDTQYF	TGTGCCATCAGTGAGCGGGCGGGAGGGCCTCGGGATACGCAGTATTTT	TRBV10-3	TRBJ2-3	TRBD2	NA
CASTGVQSNQPQHF	TGTGCCAGCACCGGGGTCCAAAGCAATCAGCCCCAGCATTTT	TRBV2	TRBJ1-5	NA	NA
CASNRGGINNSPLHF	TGTGCCAGCAACCGAGGTGGCATCAATAATTCACCCCTCCACTTT	TRBV5-4	TRBJ1-6	NA	NA
CASSLLAGVDTQYF	TGTGCCAGCAGCTTACTAGCGGGAGTAGATACGCAGTATTTT	TRBV7-9	TRBJ2-3	TRBD2	NA
CASSPPFPGQGVRETQYF	TGTGCCAGCAGCCCCCCTTTCCCGGGACAGGGAGTCCGAGAGACCCAGTACTTC	TRBV3-1/TRBV3-2	TRBJ2-5	TRBD1	NA